The sample holds a few counts of the clone carrying this T cell receptor beta chain. The sample originates from a study of blood T cells in healthy people across ages. Germline CDR1 and CDR2: SGHDT and YYEEEE. Trimming shortened V by 4 bases and J by 2 bases, and 7 bases separated the two germline ends. The CDR3 has 14 residues. It was about 9.4 milliliters of peripheral blood that were drawn from each donor. Together with a sample-barcoded 5' primer, a J-beta primer mix was included in a second PCR lasting about 7 to 12 cycles. Via MiXCR, TCRdb re-called the 5' RACE reads, giving one row per CDR3 protein. The table shows over 1.5 million distinct CDR3 sequences, with about 49% occurring only once.

Sequenced sample: blood. This TCR came from a woman between 40 and 50 years old in good health. V usage is TRBV5-6 and J usage is TRBJ2-6, with D uncertain. DNA for the CDR3: TGTGCCAGCAGCCCCCCCCCTGGGGCCAACGTCCTGACTTTC. Amino acid sequence: CASSPPPGANVLTF.